This entry describes one T cell receptor (beta chain). Profiled with immunoSEQ multiplex PCR; TCRdb holds only in-frame clones, not every one. The table lists about 610,000 clones, roughly 90% of them singletons, with about 0.01% in the top ten. The junction had 11 bases not matched to a gene; V was cut back by 3 bases and J by 7 bases. Germline lookup yields CDR1 SGHDT and CDR2 YYEEEE. The CDR3 has 15 residues. This record comes from a study of shared T cell receptors in the human thymus. The same specimen was also included in a second study, on human thymus T cells.

Input material: thymocytes. This TCR came from a boy in the first two years of life with a congenital heart defect. The chain links TRBV5-6 to TRBJ2-5; 8 nucleotides align to TRBD1. In DNA, the CDR3 is TGTGCCAGCAGCTCTCCGGACAGGGCAGTCGGGACCCAGTACTTC. Protein sequence: CASSSPDRAVGTQYF.